The clone carrying this T cell receptor (beta chain) showed up many times. The target antigen is unknown. Germline V gene sequence: CDR1 MNHEY, CDR2 SMNVEV (reference sequence). V trimming: 5 bases; J trimming: 2 bases; junction bases outside the gene matches: 17. This CDR3 spans 18 amino acids. The TCR beta CDR3 regions underwent amplification using RNA transcripts as the source. The primer set for the first-round RT-PCR of the TCR CDR3 was HTBI. One entry per CDR3 protein, called by TCRdb with MiXCR from the multiplex PCR reads. This sample has fewer than 700,000 distinct CDR3 sequences, with about a sixth found just once. No progression to ophthalmopathy during 18 months of follow-up defined stable disease. The hyperthyroidism was newly diagnosed and had lasted under 2 months; the patients were aged 18 to 65. The source of the sample is a study of T cells in Graves' hyperthyroidism and ophthalmopathy. Study context: Peripheral blood was taken when the disease was first diagnosed, before any treatment began. Study-wide findings and caveats: Blood also carried most thyroid clonotypes expanded above 0.001.

This sequence originates from a woman younger than 45 with Graves' hyperthyroidism. The J gene is TRBJ2-5, the V gene TRBV27; 7 nucleotides agree with TRBD1. The sequenced sample consisted of blood. In DNA, the CDR3 is TGTGCCAGCAGTAGTTTGGGGTTCCCTGGACAGGAGCAAGAGACCCAGTACTTC. This codes for CASSSLGFPGQEQETQYF.